Listed here is a single TCR beta chain. These data belong to a study of control samples from healthy donors and cancer patients. This table comes from immunoSEQ multiplex PCR, and its TCRdb copy is limited to in-frame clones, with some not included. The sample yields tens of thousands of clones, around four fifths seen once. In germline, CDR1 is WSHSY, CDR2 SAAADI. CDR3 size: 15 residues. V lost 5 bases, J lost 4 bases, and 15 bases lay in between. This chain uses TRBV10-2 with TRBJ1-3; D may be TRBD1 (6 bases). This sequence was found in a man aged 55 to 70 in good health. The sequenced sample was blood. The CDR3 nucleotides read TGCGCCAGCAGTCCACAGGGAGCCAGCGGAAACACCATATATTTT. This gives the protein CASSPQGASGNTIYF.